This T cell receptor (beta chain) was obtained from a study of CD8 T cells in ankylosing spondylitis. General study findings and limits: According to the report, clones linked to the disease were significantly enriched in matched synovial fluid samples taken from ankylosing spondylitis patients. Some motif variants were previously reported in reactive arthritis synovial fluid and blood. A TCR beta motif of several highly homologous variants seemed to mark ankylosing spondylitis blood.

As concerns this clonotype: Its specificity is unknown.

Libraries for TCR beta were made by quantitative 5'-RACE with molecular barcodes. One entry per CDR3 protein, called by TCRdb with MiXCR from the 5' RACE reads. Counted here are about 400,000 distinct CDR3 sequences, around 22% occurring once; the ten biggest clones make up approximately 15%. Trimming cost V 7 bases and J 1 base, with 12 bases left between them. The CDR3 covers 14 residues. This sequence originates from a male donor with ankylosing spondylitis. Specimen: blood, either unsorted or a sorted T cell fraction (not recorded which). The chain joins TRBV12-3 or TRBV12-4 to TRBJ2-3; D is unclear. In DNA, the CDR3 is TGTGCCAGCACCCCCTCGCACGGCACAGATACGCAGTATTTT. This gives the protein CASTPSHGTDTQYF.